Listed below are T cell receptor beta chains from one sample, sequenced in a study of CD8+ T cells in alopecia areata. Sequencing used immunoSEQ multiplex PCR; TCRdb keeps in-frame clones, though not all of them. The sample yields about 200,000 clones, roughly three fifths seen once. The source material was CD4+ T cells sorted from blood, sampled at week 4, from a patient treated with tofacitinib. The origin of the receptors is a human donor with alopecia areata. Both conserved end residues are part of each CDR3. The D gene is left open where the match is weak. Clone size is given for some rows only: seen once, a few or many times, or a class if the clone is expanded.

d_gene: .; j_gene: TRBJ1-1; v_gene: TRBV25-1; abundance: once; CDR3nt: TGTGCCAGCAGCCATACAGGGAGGGGGACTGAAGCTTTCTTT; CDR3aa: CASSHTGRGTEAFF
d_gene: .; j_gene: TRBJ1-4; v_gene: TRBV28; abundance: few; CDR3nt: TGTGCCAGCAGTCCCCCGGGCCCCAAACTGTTTTTT; CDR3aa: CASSPPGPKLFF
d_gene: .; j_gene: TRBJ1-4; v_gene: TRBV30; abundance: once; CDR3nt: TGTGCCTCCACAGGGAGGTCGACTAATGAAAAACTGTTTTTT; CDR3aa: CASTGRSTNEKLFF
d_gene: .; j_gene: TRBJ1-1; v_gene: TRBV30; abundance: .; CDR3nt: TGTGCCTGGAGTGACGGACGGACGAACACTGAAGCTTTCTTT; CDR3aa: CAWSDGRTNTEAFF
d_gene: .; j_gene: TRBJ1-4; v_gene: TRBV7-2; abundance: few; CDR3nt: TGTGCCAGCAGCTTTAGTAGGGATGAAAAACTGTTTTTT; CDR3aa: CASSFSRDEKLFF
d_gene: .; j_gene: TRBJ2-5; v_gene: TRBV29-1; abundance: few; CDR3nt: TGCAGCGTTGGAGGGGAGACCCAGTACTTC; CDR3aa: CSVGGETQYF
d_gene: .; j_gene: TRBJ1-4; v_gene: TRBV4-3; abundance: .; CDR3nt: TGCGCCAGCAGCCAAGATCCCACAGGGACTCGGGAAAAACTGTTTTTT; CDR3aa: CASSQDPTGTREKLFF
d_gene: TRBD1; j_gene: TRBJ2-5; v_gene: TRBV30; abundance: .; CDR3nt: TGTGCCTGGAGTAGGGACAGGGCCCGATCGGAGACCCAGTACTTC; CDR3aa: CAWSRDRARSETQYF
d_gene: TRBD2; j_gene: TRBJ2-7; v_gene: TRBV30; abundance: .; CDR3nt: TGTGCCTGGAGAACTAGCGGGACGGACTCCTACGAGCAGTACTTC; CDR3aa: CAWRTSGTDSYEQYF
d_gene: .; j_gene: TRBJ1-1; v_gene: TRBV29-1; abundance: .; CDR3nt: TGCAGCGTCCTGGGGGCCGCGACGATTGAAGCTTTCTTT; CDR3aa: CSVLGAATIEAFF
d_gene: TRBD2; j_gene: TRBJ2-5; v_gene: TRBV4-2; abundance: .; CDR3nt: TGTGCCAGCAGCCAGGACCCTCGACGTAGGGAGGGGAAAGAGACCCAGTACTTC; CDR3aa: CASSQDPRRREGKETQYF
d_gene: .; j_gene: TRBJ1-1; v_gene: TRBV15; abundance: .; CDR3nt: TGTGCCACCAGCAGAGCCCACACTGAAGCTTTCTTT; CDR3aa: CATSRAHTEAFF
d_gene: .; j_gene: TRBJ1-2; v_gene: TRBV29-1; abundance: .; CDR3nt: TGCAGCGTGGGCGGTTGGGTGGAGCGCGACTACACCTTC; CDR3aa: CSVGGWVERDYTF
d_gene: .; j_gene: TRBJ2-5; v_gene: TRBV5-1; abundance: .; CDR3nt: TGCGCCAGCAGCTTAGTGTCAGTCCAAGAGACCCAGTACTTC; CDR3aa: CASSLVSVQETQYF
d_gene: TRBD2; j_gene: TRBJ2-2; v_gene: TRBV30; abundance: .; CDR3nt: TGTGCCTGGAGTGTATCCCTAGCGGGGGACCTTACCGGGGAGCTGTTTTTT; CDR3aa: CAWSVSLAGDLTGELFF
d_gene: TRBD2; j_gene: TRBJ2-2; v_gene: TRBV28; abundance: .; CDR3nt: TGTGCCAGCAGTTTCTGGGGAGGGACCGGGGAGCTGTTTTTT; CDR3aa: CASSFWGGTGELFF
d_gene: .; j_gene: TRBJ1-4; v_gene: TRBV5-6; abundance: few; CDR3nt: TGTGCCAGCAGCTTCGGGACACCTAATGAAAAACTGTTTTTT; CDR3aa: CASSFGTPNEKLFF
d_gene: .; j_gene: TRBJ2-3; v_gene: TRBV5-4; abundance: .; CDR3nt: TGTGCCAGCAGCTTGGGTCAGGGCTGGGGAGATACGCAGTATTTT; CDR3aa: CASSLGQGWGDTQYF
d_gene: .; j_gene: TRBJ1-5; v_gene: TRBV13; abundance: .; CDR3nt: TGTGCCAGCAGCCTTGGTGGAGTTCAGCCCCAGCATTTT; CDR3aa: CASSLGGVQPQHF
d_gene: .; j_gene: TRBJ2-6; v_gene: TRBV7-9; abundance: .; CDR3nt: TGTGCTTCCGGGGCCAACGTCCTGACTTTC; CDR3aa: CASGANVLTF
d_gene: .; j_gene: TRBJ1-1; v_gene: TRBV6-1; abundance: .; CDR3nt: TGTGCCAGCAGTGAACGTCTTATGAACACTGAAGCTTTCTTT; CDR3aa: CASSERLMNTEAFF
d_gene: TRBD2; j_gene: TRBJ2-5; v_gene: TRBV15; abundance: .; CDR3nt: TGTGCCACCAGCAGAGACCTCGGGCGGGGGTTACAAGAGACCCAGTACTTC; CDR3aa: CATSRDLGRGLQETQYF
d_gene: .; j_gene: TRBJ1-2; v_gene: TRBV30; abundance: .; CDR3nt: TGTGCCTGGAGTGTACCGGGGTATGGCTACACCTTC; CDR3aa: CAWSVPGYGYTF
d_gene: .; j_gene: TRBJ2-5; v_gene: TRBV28; abundance: .; CDR3nt: TGTGCCAGCAGTTTAGCGGGGTGGTACGGGACCCAGTACTTC; CDR3aa: CASSLAGWYGTQYF
d_gene: .; j_gene: TRBJ1-6; v_gene: TRBV11-2; abundance: .; CDR3nt: TGTGCCAGCAGCGGGGCGGGGCGGGCACCCCTCCACTTT; CDR3aa: CASSGAGRAPLHF
d_gene: .; j_gene: TRBJ2-7; v_gene: TRBV25-1; abundance: once; CDR3nt: TGTGCCAGCAGCTCGGGACACGCAAGCTACGAGCAGTACTTC; CDR3aa: CASSSGHASYEQYF
d_gene: .; j_gene: TRBJ2-7; v_gene: TRBV29-1; abundance: .; CDR3nt: TGCAGCGTTTGCATCAACCCGAGCTCCTACGAGCAGTACTTC; CDR3aa: CSVCINPSSYEQYF
d_gene: .; j_gene: TRBJ2-7; v_gene: TRBV7-2; abundance: many; CDR3nt: TGTGCCAGCAGCGAGCACGGCTACGAGCAGTACTTC; CDR3aa: CASSEHGYEQYF
d_gene: .; j_gene: TRBJ2-5; v_gene: TRBV20-1; abundance: .; CDR3nt: TGCAGTGCTAGTGGAGAGACCCAGTACTTC; CDR3aa: CSASGETQYF
d_gene: .; j_gene: TRBJ2-5; v_gene: TRBV30; abundance: .; CDR3nt: TGTGCCTGGAGTGTATTTTCGGCAGGGTTGGAGACCCAGTACTTC; CDR3aa: CAWSVFSAGLETQYF
d_gene: .; j_gene: TRBJ1-1; v_gene: TRBV2; abundance: .; CDR3nt: TGTGCCAGCAGGTATGAGGGTCGTGGTACTGAAGCTTTCTTT; CDR3aa: CASRYEGRGTEAFF
d_gene: .; j_gene: TRBJ2-1; v_gene: TRBV5-1; abundance: .; CDR3nt: TGCGCCAGCAGCGCGCCGGGACATAGCTCCTACAATGAGCAGTTCTTC; CDR3aa: CASSAPGHSSYNEQFF
d_gene: .; j_gene: TRBJ1-2; v_gene: TRBV4-1; abundance: .; CDR3nt: TGCGCCAGCAGCCAAGATAATCGCTATGGCTACACCTTC; CDR3aa: CASSQDNRYGYTF
d_gene: .; j_gene: TRBJ2-5; v_gene: TRBV29-1; abundance: .; CDR3nt: TGCAGCGTTGAAGGTCGGGCATCTTTGGAGACCCAGTACTTC; CDR3aa: CSVEGRASLETQYF
d_gene: TRBD1; j_gene: TRBJ1-2; v_gene: TRBV23-1; abundance: .; CDR3nt: TGCGCCAGCAGATCATCTACCGGGACAGACAACTATGGCTACACCTTC; CDR3aa: CASRSSTGTDNYGYTF
d_gene: .; j_gene: TRBJ1-1; v_gene: TRBV19; abundance: few; CDR3nt: TGTGCCAGCCCGGTTAGTAACACTGAAGCTTTCTTT; CDR3aa: CASPVSNTEAFF
d_gene: .; j_gene: TRBJ1-1; v_gene: TRBV13; abundance: .; CDR3nt: TGTGCCAGCAGCTTGGGGCAGTTGAACACTGAAGCTTTCTTT; CDR3aa: CASSLGQLNTEAFF
d_gene: .; j_gene: TRBJ2-7; v_gene: TRBV25-1; abundance: few; CDR3nt: TGTGCCAGCAGTTCAGGGAGGTACGAGCAGTACTTC; CDR3aa: CASSSGRYEQYF
d_gene: .; j_gene: TRBJ1-3; v_gene: TRBV7-2; abundance: few; CDR3nt: TGTGCCAGCAGCCCCGTGTCCACAGTCATATATTTT; CDR3aa: CASSPVSTVIYF
d_gene: TRBD1; j_gene: TRBJ1-1; v_gene: TRBV6-1; abundance: once; CDR3nt: TGTGCCGAACAGGGGACGCTGGGAACTGAAGCTTTCTTT; CDR3aa: CAEQGTLGTEAFF
d_gene: TRBD1; j_gene: TRBJ1-2; v_gene: TRBV25-1; abundance: .; CDR3nt: TGTGCCAGCAGTGGTACAGGGGGCGATGGCTACACCTTC; CDR3aa: CASSGTGGDGYTF
d_gene: .; j_gene: TRBJ2-3; v_gene: TRBV29-1; abundance: .; CDR3nt: TGCAGCGGATCGGGGTTAGCAGATACGCAGTATTTT; CDR3aa: CSGSGLADTQYF
d_gene: TRBD1; j_gene: TRBJ2-7; v_gene: TRBV5-1; abundance: .; CDR3nt: TGCGCCAGCAGCTCTCGGACAGGGGCAAACGAGCAGTACTTC; CDR3aa: CASSSRTGANEQYF
d_gene: TRBD2; j_gene: TRBJ2-1; v_gene: TRBV30; abundance: .; CDR3nt: TGTGCCTGTGGACTAGCGGGGAACTTTTACAATGAGCAGTTCTTC; CDR3aa: CACGLAGNFYNEQFF
d_gene: .; j_gene: TRBJ1-1; v_gene: TRBV2; abundance: .; CDR3nt: TGTGCCAGCACGGGTGAAGGGCTTACTGAAGCTTTCTTT; CDR3aa: CASTGEGLTEAFF
d_gene: TRBD1; j_gene: TRBJ2-2; v_gene: TRBV15; abundance: .; CDR3nt: TGTGCCACCAGCACCAACCGGGACAGGAACACCGGGGAGCTGTTTTTT; CDR3aa: CATSTNRDRNTGELFF
d_gene: TRBD1; j_gene: TRBJ2-7; v_gene: TRBV27; abundance: .; CDR3nt: TGTGCCAGCAGCAAGACAGGGATTCCCGAGCAGTACTTC; CDR3aa: CASSKTGIPEQYF
d_gene: .; j_gene: TRBJ1-6; v_gene: TRBV2; abundance: .; CDR3nt: TGTGCCAGCATACACAGAAGCTCCTATAATTCACCCCTCCACTTT; CDR3aa: CASIHRSSYNSPLHF
d_gene: TRBD1; j_gene: TRBJ2-4; v_gene: TRBV18; abundance: few; CDR3nt: TGTGCCAGCTCACACCGCGAAACAGGGGGGAACATTCAGTACTTC; CDR3aa: CASSHRETGGNIQYF
d_gene: .; j_gene: TRBJ1-4; v_gene: TRBV5-6; abundance: .; CDR3nt: TGTGCCAGCATCAACACCGGGACAATGGGCGAAAAACTGTTTTTT; CDR3aa: CASINTGTMGEKLFF
d_gene: .; j_gene: TRBJ1-5; v_gene: TRBV23-1; abundance: .; CDR3nt: TGCGCCAGCAGTCAATGTCTCAGCAATCAGCCCCAGCATTTT; CDR3aa: CASSQCLSNQPQHF
d_gene: .; j_gene: TRBJ2-3; v_gene: TRBV28; abundance: .; CDR3nt: TGTGCCAGCAGTTTGTCGGAACGGACCCCGGGGCAGTATTTT; CDR3aa: CASSLSERTPGQYF
d_gene: TRBD2; j_gene: TRBJ2-1; v_gene: TRBV9; abundance: .; CDR3nt: TGTGCCAGCAGCGTTAGCGGGGGGGCCATCCACAATGAGCAGTTCTTC; CDR3aa: CASSVSGGAIHNEQFF
d_gene: .; j_gene: TRBJ2-2; v_gene: TRBV29-1; abundance: .; CDR3nt: TGCAGCGTTCGGCGGGAGAACACCGGGGAGCTGTTTTTT; CDR3aa: CSVRRENTGELFF
d_gene: .; j_gene: TRBJ2-7; v_gene: TRBV5-4; abundance: .; CDR3nt: TGTGCCAGCAGCTTGGCGGGGTCCTACGAGCAGTACTTC; CDR3aa: CASSLAGSYEQYF
d_gene: TRBD2; j_gene: TRBJ2-3; v_gene: TRBV7-2; abundance: .; CDR3nt: TGTGCCAGCACCAGGGACTACACAGATACGCAGTATTTT; CDR3aa: CASTRDYTDTQYF
d_gene: .; j_gene: TRBJ2-3; v_gene: TRBV30; abundance: .; CDR3nt: TGTGCCTGGAAGGGGACTACAGATACGCAGTATTTT; CDR3aa: CAWKGTTDTQYF
d_gene: .; j_gene: TRBJ2-4; v_gene: TRBV30; abundance: .; CDR3nt: TGTGCCTGGGGAGGGACCACAGGCCCCATTCAGTACTTC; CDR3aa: CAWGGTTGPIQYF
d_gene: TRBD2; j_gene: TRBJ2-3; v_gene: TRBV9; abundance: .; CDR3nt: TGTGCCAGCAGTTCGAACGGGGGGGCTGCAGATACGCAGTATTTT; CDR3aa: CASSSNGGAADTQYF
d_gene: .; j_gene: TRBJ2-1; v_gene: TRBV7-9; abundance: few; CDR3nt: TGTGCCAGCAGCTTATACAGGTACAATGAGCAGTTCTTC; CDR3aa: CASSLYRYNEQFF